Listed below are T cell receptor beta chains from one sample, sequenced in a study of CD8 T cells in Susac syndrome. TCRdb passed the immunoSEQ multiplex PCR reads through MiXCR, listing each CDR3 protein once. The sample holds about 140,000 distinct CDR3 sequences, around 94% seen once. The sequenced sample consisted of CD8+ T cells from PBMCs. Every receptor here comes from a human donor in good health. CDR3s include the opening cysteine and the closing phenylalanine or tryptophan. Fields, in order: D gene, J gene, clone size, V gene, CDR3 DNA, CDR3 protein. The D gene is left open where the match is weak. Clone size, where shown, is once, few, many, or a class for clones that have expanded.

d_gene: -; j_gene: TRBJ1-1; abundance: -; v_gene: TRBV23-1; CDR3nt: TGCGCCAGCAGTCACCGGACCCTGAACACTGAAGCTTTCTTT; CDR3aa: CASSHRTLNTEAFF
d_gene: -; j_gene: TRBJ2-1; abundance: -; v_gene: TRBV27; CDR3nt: TGTGCCAGCAGTTTAACCCCAGAGTACAATGAGCAGTTCTTC; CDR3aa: CASSLTPEYNEQFF
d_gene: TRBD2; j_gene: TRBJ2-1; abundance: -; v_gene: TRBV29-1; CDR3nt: TGCAGCGTGGCTCCGAGACTAGCGGGAGTCTCCTACAATGAGCAGTTCTTC; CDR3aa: CSVAPRLAGVSYNEQFF
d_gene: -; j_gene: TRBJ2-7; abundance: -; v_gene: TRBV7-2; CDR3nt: TGTGCCAGCAGCCCCCCGGACCGCTACTCCTACGAGCAGTACTTC; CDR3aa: CASSPPDRYSYEQYF
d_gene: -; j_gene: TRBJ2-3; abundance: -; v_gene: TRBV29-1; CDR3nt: TGCAGCGTTGAAGATTGGCAGGAGCCCACAGATACGCAGTATTTT; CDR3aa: CSVEDWQEPTDTQYF
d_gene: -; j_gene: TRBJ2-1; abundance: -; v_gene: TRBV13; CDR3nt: TGTGCCAGCAGCTCATATCGGGAAGTTGAGCAGTTCTTC; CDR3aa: CASSSYREVEQFF
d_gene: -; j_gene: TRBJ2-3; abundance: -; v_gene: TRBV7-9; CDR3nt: TGTGCCAGCAGCTTAGTTGGCGCGGGGGCCAATACGCAGTATTTT; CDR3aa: CASSLVGAGANTQYF
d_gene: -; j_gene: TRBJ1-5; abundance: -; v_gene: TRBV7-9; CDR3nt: TGTGCCAGCAGCTTAGGGGGCGAACCCCAGCATTTT; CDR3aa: CASSLGGEPQHF
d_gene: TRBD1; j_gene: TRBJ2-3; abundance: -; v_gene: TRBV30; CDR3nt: TGTGCCTGGAGCACCGGGACAGGGGCAGATACGCAGTATTTT; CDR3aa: CAWSTGTGADTQYF
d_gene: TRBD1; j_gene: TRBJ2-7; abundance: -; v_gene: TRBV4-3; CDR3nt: TGCGCCAGCAGCCAAGGACAGGGGGCCCACGAGCAGTACTTC; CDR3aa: CASSQGQGAHEQYF
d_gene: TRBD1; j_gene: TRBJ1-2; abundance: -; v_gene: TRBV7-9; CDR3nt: TGTGCCAGCAGCTTGAACAGGGGCTACGGCTACACCTTC; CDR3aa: CASSLNRGYGYTF
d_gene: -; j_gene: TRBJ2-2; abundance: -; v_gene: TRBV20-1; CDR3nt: TGCAGTGCTAGAGATAGGAGTACCGGGGAGCTGTTTTTT; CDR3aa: CSARDRSTGELFF
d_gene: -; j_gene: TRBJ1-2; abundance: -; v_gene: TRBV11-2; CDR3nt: TGTGCCAGCAGCCCGGCCCCTCAAGACGGCTACACCTTC; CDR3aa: CASSPAPQDGYTF
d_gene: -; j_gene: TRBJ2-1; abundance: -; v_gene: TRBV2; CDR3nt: TGTGCCAGCAGTGATCTGGTGAGCTCCTACAATGAGCAGTTCTTC; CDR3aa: CASSDLVSSYNEQFF
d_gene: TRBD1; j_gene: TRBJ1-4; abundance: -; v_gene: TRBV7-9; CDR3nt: TGTGCCAGCAGCGAAACAGGGGGCGAGGAAAAACTGTTTTTT; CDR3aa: CASSETGGEEKLFF
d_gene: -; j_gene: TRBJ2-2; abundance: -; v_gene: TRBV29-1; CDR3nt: TGCAGCTTCGAGCGCCCCGGCACCGGGGAGCTGTTTTTT; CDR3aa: CSFERPGTGELFF
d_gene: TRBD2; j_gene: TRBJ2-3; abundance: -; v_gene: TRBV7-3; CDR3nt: TGTGCCAGCAGCTTAAACGGGAGGGCCGTAGATACGCAGTATTTT; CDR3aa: CASSLNGRAVDTQYF
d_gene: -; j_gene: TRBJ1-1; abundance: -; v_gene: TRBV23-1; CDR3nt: TGCGCCAGCAGACCAACAGGGATGAACACTGAAGCTTTCTTT; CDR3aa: CASRPTGMNTEAFF
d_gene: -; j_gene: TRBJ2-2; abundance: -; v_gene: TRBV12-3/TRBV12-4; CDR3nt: TGTGCCAGCACCCCCGACACGTTCACCGGGGAGCTGTTTTTT; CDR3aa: CASTPDTFTGELFF
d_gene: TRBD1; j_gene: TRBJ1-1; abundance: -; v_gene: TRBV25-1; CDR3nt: TGTGCCAGCAGTGAATCCTGGGACAGGGGGCTGAACACTGAAGCTTTCTTT; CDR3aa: CASSESWDRGLNTEAFF
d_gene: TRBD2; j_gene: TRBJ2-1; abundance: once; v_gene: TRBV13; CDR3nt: TGTGCCAGCAGCCCATCCGTCGGGGAGGGGAACTACAATGAGCAGTTCTTC; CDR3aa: CASSPSVGEGNYNEQFF
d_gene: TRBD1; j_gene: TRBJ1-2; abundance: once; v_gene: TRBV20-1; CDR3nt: TGCAGTGCAGAAACAGGGGTCGGCTACACCTTC; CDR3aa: CSAETGVGYTF
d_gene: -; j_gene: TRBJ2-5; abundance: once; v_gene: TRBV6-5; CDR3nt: TGTGCCAGCAGTTATTCCTGGGGGATGGAGACCCAGTACTTC; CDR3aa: CASSYSWGMETQYF
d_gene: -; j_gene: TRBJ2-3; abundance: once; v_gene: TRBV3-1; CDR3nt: TGTGCCAGCAGCCAACAGGGGTTCGGCACAGATACGCAGTATTTT; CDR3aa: CASSQQGFGTDTQYF
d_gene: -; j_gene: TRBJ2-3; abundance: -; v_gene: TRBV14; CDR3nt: TGTGCCAGCAGCCATTTTGACGCGGGGCAAGTGGCAGATACGCAGTATTTT; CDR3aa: CASSHFDAGQVADTQYF
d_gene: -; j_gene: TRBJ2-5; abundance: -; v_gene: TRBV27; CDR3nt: TGTGCCAGCAGTTTCTCCGGGGTCCAAGAGACCCAGTACTTC; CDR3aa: CASSFSGVQETQYF
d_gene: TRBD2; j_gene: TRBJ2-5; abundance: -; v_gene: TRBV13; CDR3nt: TGTGCCAGCAGCTTAGGGAGGGGGACTAGCCTGTACTTC; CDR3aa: CASSLGRGTSLYF
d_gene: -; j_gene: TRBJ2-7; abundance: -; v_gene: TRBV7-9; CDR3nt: TGCTGGTTGCCTTTTTCCTACGAGCAGTACTTC; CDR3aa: CWLPFSYEQYF
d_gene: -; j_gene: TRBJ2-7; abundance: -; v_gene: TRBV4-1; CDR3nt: TGCGCCAGCAGCCAGTCGGGAGAATACGAGCAGTACTTC; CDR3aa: CASSQSGEYEQYF
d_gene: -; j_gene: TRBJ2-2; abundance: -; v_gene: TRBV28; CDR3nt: TGTGCCAGCAGCCAAGGACAGATCTTTTTGTACACCGGGGAGCTGTTTTTT; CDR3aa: CASSQGQIFLYTGELFF
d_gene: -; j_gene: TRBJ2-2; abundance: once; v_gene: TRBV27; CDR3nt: TGTGCCAGCACAGGGGGGGGCGGGGAGCTGTTTTTT; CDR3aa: CASTGGGGELFF
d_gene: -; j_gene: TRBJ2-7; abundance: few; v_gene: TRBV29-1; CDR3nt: TGCAGCGTTGGGACACTCTACGAGCAGTACTTC; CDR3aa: CSVGTLYEQYF
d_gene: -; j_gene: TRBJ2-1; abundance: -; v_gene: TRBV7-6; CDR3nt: TGTGCCAGCAGCTTAGTTGGGGACGACTACAATGAGCAGTTCTTC; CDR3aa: CASSLVGDDYNEQFF
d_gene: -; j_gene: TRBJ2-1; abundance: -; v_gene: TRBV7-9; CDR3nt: TGTGCCAGCAGCCCGCAAGATGGGGTGGTTGAGCAGTTCTTC; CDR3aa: CASSPQDGVVEQFF
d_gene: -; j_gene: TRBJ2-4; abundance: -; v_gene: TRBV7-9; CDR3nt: TGTGCCAGCAGCTTAGGAGAAGCCAAAAACATTCAGTACTTC; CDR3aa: CASSLGEAKNIQYF
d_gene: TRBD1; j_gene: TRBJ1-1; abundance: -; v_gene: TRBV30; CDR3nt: TGTGCCTGGACCACAGGGGTAGGAACTGAAGCTTTCTTT; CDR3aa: CAWTTGVGTEAFF
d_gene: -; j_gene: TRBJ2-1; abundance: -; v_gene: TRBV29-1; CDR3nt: TGCAGCGTTGGTCCAGCTTCGTACAATGAGCAGTTCTTC; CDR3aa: CSVGPASYNEQFF
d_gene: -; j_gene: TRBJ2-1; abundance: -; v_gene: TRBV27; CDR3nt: TGTGCCAGCAGTTTAGAGGCGGGAAGCTCCTACAATGAGCAGTTCTTC; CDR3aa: CASSLEAGSSYNEQFF
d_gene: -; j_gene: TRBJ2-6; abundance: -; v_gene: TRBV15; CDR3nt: TGTGCCACCAGCAGAGAAGGTCTCTCTGGGGCCAACGTCCTGACTTTC; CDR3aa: CATSREGLSGANVLTF
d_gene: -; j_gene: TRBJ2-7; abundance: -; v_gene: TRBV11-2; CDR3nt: TGTGCCAGCAGCTTATTTTCCACTGGGTCCTACGAGCAGTACTTC; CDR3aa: CASSLFSTGSYEQYF
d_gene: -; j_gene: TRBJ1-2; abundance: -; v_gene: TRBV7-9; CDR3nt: TGTGCCAGCAGCTCCGTTAACCTCACCTTC; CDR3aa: CASSSVNLTF
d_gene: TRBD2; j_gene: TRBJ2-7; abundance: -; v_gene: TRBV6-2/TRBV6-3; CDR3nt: TGTGCCAGCAGTTACGGACTAGCGGGAAGCGAGCAGTACTTC; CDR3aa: CASSYGLAGSEQYF
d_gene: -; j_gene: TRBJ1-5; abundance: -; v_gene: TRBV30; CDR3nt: TGTGCCTGGAGTGTAGGGGGGGCTAATCAGCCCCAGCATTTT; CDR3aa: CAWSVGGANQPQHF
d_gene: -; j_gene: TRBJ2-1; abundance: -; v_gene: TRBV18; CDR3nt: TGTGCCAGCTCACCAGTGAGCGGATACAATGAGCAGTTCTTC; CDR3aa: CASSPVSGYNEQFF
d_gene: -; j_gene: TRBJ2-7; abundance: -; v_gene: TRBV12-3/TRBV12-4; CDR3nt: TGTGCCAGCAGTTTAGGGGGGGAGTCCTACGAGCAGTACTTC; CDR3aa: CASSLGGESYEQYF
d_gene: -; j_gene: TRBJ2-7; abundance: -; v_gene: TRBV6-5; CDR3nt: TGTGCCAGCAGTCCTTGGACTGACTCCTACGAGCAGTACTTC; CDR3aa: CASSPWTDSYEQYF
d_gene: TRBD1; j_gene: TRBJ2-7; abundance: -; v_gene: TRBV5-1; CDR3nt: TGCGCCAGCAGCGGCACGACAGGGTACGAGCAGTACTTC; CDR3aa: CASSGTTGYEQYF
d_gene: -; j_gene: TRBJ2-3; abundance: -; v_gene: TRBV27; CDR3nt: TGTGCCAGCAGTGCCCTTGGGGATGGGACGCAGTATTTT; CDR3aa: CASSALGDGTQYF
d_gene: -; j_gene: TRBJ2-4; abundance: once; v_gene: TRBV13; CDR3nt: TGTGCCAGCAGCCGCCAGATAACCAAAAACATTCAGTACTTC; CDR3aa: CASSRQITKNIQYF
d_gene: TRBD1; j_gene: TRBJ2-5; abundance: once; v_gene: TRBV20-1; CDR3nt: TGCAGTGCTAGTGAGACAGGGTGGGAGACCCAGTACTTC; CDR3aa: CSASETGWETQYF
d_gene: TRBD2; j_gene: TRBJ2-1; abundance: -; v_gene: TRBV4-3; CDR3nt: TGCGCCAGCAGCCAAGCCGCTAGCGGGAGAATAAGCTCCTACAATGAGCAGTTCTTC; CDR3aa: CASSQAASGRISSYNEQFF
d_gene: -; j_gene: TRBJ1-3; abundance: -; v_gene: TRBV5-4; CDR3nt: TGTGCCAGCAACGCGAGCCCGGGTGGAAACACCATATATTTT; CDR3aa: CASNASPGGNTIYF
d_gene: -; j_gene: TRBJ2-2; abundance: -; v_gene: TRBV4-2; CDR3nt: TGTGCCAGTGTGGGGACTGGGTCAGTTCACGGGGAGCTGTTTTTT; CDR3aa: CASVGTGSVHGELFF
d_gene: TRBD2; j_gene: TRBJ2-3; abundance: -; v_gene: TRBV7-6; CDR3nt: TGTGCCAGCAGCTTAGCGGGAGGGCCTCGGGATACGCAGTATTTT; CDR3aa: CASSLAGGPRDTQYF
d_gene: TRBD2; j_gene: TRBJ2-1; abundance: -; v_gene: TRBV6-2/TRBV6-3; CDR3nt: TGTGCCAGCACCGACTTAGCGGGAGGGAGGGGTGAGCAGTTCTTC; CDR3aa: CASTDLAGGRGEQFF
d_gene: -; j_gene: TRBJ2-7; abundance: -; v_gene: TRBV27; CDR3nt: TGTGCCAGCAGTTCTCTGAGGGAAACGACCTACGAGCAGTACTTC; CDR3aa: CASSSLRETTYEQYF
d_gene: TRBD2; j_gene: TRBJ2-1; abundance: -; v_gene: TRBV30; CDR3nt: TGTGCCTGGGGGGGGGTTCTGGAGCTTGACAATGAGCAGTTCTTC; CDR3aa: CAWGGVLELDNEQFF